What follows is one T cell receptor (beta chain) and its context. Here immunoSEQ multiplex PCR was the method, and the copy in TCRdb shows in-frame clones only, minus some. This table has approximately 84,000 clones, approximately 86% appearing once. These data come from a study of ipilimumab plus nivolumab after autologous stem cell transplantation. Germline V gene data show CDR1 as SQVTM and CDR2 as ANQGSEA. The CDR3 runs 13 residues. Trimming took 0 bases from V and 6 from J, leaving 11 bases between them. The specimen was PBMCs, collected in a trial of ipilimumab plus nivolumab as post-transplant consolidation. The receptor's source is a male donor with diffuse large B-cell lymphoma. The chain has TRBV29-1 and TRBJ1-1; D is perhaps TRBD1 (5 bases). In DNA form, the CDR3 reads TGCAGCGTTGAAGATTGGGGGGGTCCTGAAGCTTTCTTT. This encodes CSVEDWGGPEAFF. The variable domain in full, completed from reference TRBV29-1 and TRBJ1-1, reads SAVISQKPSRDICQRGTSLTIQCQVDSQVTMMFWYRQQPGQSLTLIATANQGSEATYESGFVIDKFPISRPNLTFSTLTVSNMSPEDSSIYLCSVEDWGGPEAFFGQGTRLTVV.